This TCR beta chain was recorded in a study of T cell responses to AZD1222 COVID-19 vaccine. Study-wide findings and caveats: A rise in Spike-specific TCR breadth and depth followed two AZD1222 doses. The donor group comprised mostly white British people and more females; the analysis possibly underestimated clonal diversity. The study found vaccine-associated CD4 TCRs spanning spike, dominant at 160-218 and 743-854. Repertoires were obtained only post-peak T cell response.

Details on this clone: The antigen remains undetermined.

Sequencing used immunoSEQ multiplex PCR; TCRdb keeps in-frame clones, though not all of them. The sample has some 200,000 clones, about 95% seen once. The input for sequencing was peripheral blood, taken 28 days after the second dose of the MenACWY control vaccine. This TCR derives from an adult who received the MenACWY meningococcal vaccine as a control.

In DNA form, the CDR3 reads TGTGCCAGCAGTTTGGGGGAACTAGGGCAGCAGTACTTC. Translation gives CASSLGELGQQYF. This chain connects TRBV28 to TRBJ2-7; D assignment may be TRBD1 or TRBD2 (5 bases each). Trimming removed 3 bases at V and 8 bases at J, with 14 bases between. Germline V gene data show CDR1 as MDHEN and CDR2 as SYDVKM. The CDR3 loop spans 13 amino acids.